This T cell receptor (beta chain) was observed in a study of shared clonotypes between healthy human individuals. Whole-study results and caveats: Several donors had roughly 5% of their naive CD4 clonotypes in common. Compared with clonotypes that all four donors shared, non-shared clonotypes had lower generation probabilities.

Regarding this clone: The antigen remains unidentified.

Naive CD8 cells were CD45RO-negative, positively selected for CCR7, excluding terminally differentiated effector memory CD45RA+ cells. Adults of Caucasian background living in Nashville, Tennessee made up all donors. Germline V lookup: CDR1 SEHNR, CDR2 FQNEAQ (reference sequence). The CDR3 consists of 14 residues. The J segment lost 5 bases and the V segment lost 1 base, leaving 3 bases of the junction unmatched. Replicate PCRs for sorted subsets used about 200 ng DNA; this equaled 30,000 to 35,000 T cell genomes. Repertoires were generated with immunoSEQ multiplex PCR, while TCRdb's copy carries only in-frame clones and drops some. The sample yields approximately 840,000 clones, about 96% seen once.

The sample was naive CD8+ T cells sorted from blood. This rearrangement joins TRBV7-9 to TRBJ1-1; 8 bases are shared with TRBD1. This TCR was recovered from a man aged 30 to 39 in good health. In DNA, the CDR3 is TGTGCCAGCAGCTTAGGACAGGGGAGGACTGAAGCTTTCTTT. This gives the protein CASSLGQGRTEAFF.